This T cell receptor (beta chain) comes out of a study of CD8 T cells in ankylosing spondylitis. Trimming removed 4 bases from V and 13 bases from J; junction bases left unmatched: 3. Germline V gives CDR1 LGHNA, CDR2 YSLEER. The length of the CDR3 is 12 residues. This clonotype was detected many times. TCRdb fed the 5' RACE reads into MiXCR, producing one record per CDR3 protein. Of about 140,000 distinct CDR3 sequences in the sample, roughly 8% were seen once. The sample comprised synovial fluid, either unsorted or a sorted T cell fraction (not recorded which). The chain is built from TRBV4-3 and TRBJ2-1; 11 bases are shared with TRBD2. The TCR originated in a male donor with ankylosing spondylitis. The CDR3 loop is CASSRTSGGQFF. The CDR3 DNA reads TGCGCCAGCAGCCGTACTAGCGGGGGCCAGTTCTTC.